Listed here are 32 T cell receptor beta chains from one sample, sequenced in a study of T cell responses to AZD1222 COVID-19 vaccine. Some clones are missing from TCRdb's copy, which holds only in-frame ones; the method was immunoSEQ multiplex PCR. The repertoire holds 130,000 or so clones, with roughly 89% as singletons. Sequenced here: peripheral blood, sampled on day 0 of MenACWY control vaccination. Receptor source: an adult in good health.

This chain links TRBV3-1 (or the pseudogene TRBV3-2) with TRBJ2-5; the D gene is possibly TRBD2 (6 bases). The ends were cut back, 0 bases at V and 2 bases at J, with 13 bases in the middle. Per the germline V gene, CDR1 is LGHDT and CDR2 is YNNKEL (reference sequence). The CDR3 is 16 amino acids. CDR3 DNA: TGTGCCAGCAGCCAAGATCGGGCGGGACCACAAGAGACCCAGTACTTC. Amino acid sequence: CASSQDRAGPQETQYF.

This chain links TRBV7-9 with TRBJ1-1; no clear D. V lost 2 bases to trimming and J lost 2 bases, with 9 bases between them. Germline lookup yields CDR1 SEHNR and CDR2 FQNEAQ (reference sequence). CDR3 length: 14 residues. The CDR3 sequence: CASSLYVINTEAFF. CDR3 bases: TGTGCCAGCAGCTTATACGTTATTAACACTGAAGCTTTCTTT.

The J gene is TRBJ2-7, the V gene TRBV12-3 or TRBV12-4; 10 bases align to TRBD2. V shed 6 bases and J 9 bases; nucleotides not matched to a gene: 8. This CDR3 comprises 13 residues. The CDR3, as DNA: TGTGCCAGCAGCGGACTAGCGGCCAGGAGGCAGTACTTC. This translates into CASSGLAARRQYF.

The CDR3 DNA follows: TGTGCCAGCAGCTCACAGGGGGCCTACAATGAGCAGTTCTTC. It encodes CASSSQGAYNEQFF. The gene calls are TRBV6-6 and TRBJ2-1; 8 bases agree with TRBD1. The CDR3 extends over 14 amino acids. Germline V CDR1 and CDR2: MNHNY, SVGAGI (reference sequence). Trimming cost V 6 bases and J 2 bases; bases outside gene matches: 3.

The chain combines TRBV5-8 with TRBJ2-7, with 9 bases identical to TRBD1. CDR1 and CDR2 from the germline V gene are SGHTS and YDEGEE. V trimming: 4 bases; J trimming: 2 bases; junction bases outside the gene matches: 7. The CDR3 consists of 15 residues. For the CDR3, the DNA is TGTGCCAGCAGCCTAAGGGGACAGGGAACCTACGAGCAGTACTTC. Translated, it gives CASSLRGQGTYEQYF.

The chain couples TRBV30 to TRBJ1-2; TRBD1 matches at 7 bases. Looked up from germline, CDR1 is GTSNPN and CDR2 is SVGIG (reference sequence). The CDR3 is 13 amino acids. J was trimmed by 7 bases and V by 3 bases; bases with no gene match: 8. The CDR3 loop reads CAWRKAGGPGYTF. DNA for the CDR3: TGTGCCTGGAGGAAAGCAGGGGGGCCTGGCTACACCTTC.

The CDR3 DNA follows: TGTGCCAGCAGTTACTCCCGAGTTCCGGACCATTTGTCCCTCCACTTT. Amino acid sequence: CASSYSRVPDHLSLHF. This chain joins TRBV6-5 and TRBJ1-6, with D uncertain. The V gene's germline CDR1 is MNHEY and CDR2 SVGAGI. The CDR3 loop spans 16 amino acids. Trimming removed 0 bases from V and 14 bases from J, with 20 bases in between.

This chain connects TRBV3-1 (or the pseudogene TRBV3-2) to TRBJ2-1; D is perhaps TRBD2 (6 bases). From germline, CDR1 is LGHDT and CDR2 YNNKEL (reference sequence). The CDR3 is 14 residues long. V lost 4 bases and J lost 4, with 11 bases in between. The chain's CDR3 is CASSPEGGYNEQFF. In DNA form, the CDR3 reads TGTGCCAGCAGCCCGGAGGGCGGATACAATGAGCAGTTCTTC.

The CDR3 DNA sequence: TGTGCCAGCAGTGAACCCGCAGGCGGCTATGGCTACACCTTC. Amino acid sequence: CASSEPAGGYGYTF. V and J are TRBV6-1 and TRBJ1-2, with D hard to call. Trimming cost V 2 bases and J 4 bases, with 11 bases left between them. CDR1 is MNHNS and CDR2 is SASEGT in the germline V gene. The CDR3 runs 14 residues.

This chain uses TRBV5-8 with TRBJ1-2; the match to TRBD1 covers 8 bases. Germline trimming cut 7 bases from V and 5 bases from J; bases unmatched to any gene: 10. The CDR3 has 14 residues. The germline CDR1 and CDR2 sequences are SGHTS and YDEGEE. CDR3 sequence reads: CASSPGQGAYGYTF. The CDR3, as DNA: TGTGCCAGCTCGCCGGGGCAGGGGGCGTATGGCTACACCTTC.

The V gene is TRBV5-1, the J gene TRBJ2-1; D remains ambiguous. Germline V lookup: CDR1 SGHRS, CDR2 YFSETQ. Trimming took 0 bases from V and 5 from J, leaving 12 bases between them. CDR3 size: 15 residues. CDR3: CASSLEQSQDNEQFF. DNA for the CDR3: TGCGCCAGCAGCTTGGAACAGTCGCAGGACAATGAGCAGTTCTTC.

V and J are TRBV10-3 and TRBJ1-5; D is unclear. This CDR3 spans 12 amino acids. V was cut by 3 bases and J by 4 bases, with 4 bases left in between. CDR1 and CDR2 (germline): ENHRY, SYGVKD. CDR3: CAISDLNQPQHF. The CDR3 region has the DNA TGTGCCATCAGTGACCTAAATCAGCCCCAGCATTTT.

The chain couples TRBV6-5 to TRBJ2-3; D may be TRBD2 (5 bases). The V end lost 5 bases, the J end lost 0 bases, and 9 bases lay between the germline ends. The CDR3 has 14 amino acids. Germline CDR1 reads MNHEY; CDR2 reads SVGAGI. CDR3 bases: TGTGCCAGCAGTCTCGGGGTTAGCACAGATACGCAGTATTTT. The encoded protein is CASSLGVSTDTQYF.

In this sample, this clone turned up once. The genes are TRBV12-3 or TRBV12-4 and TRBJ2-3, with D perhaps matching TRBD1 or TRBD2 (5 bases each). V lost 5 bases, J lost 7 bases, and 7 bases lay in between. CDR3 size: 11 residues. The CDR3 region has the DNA TGTGCCAGCAGTGGGGGTCATACGCAGTATTTT. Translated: CASSGGHTQYF.

The chain's CDR3 is CASSLTANYGYTF. The CDR3 DNA sequence: TGTGCCAGCAGCTTGACAGCTAACTATGGCTACACCTTC. J is TRBJ1-2 and V is TRBV7-9; D is possibly TRBD1 (5 bases). V lost 3 bases, J lost 0 bases, and 5 bases lay in between. The CDR3 has 13 residues. CDR1 and CDR2 (germline): SEHNR, FQNEAQ (reference sequence).

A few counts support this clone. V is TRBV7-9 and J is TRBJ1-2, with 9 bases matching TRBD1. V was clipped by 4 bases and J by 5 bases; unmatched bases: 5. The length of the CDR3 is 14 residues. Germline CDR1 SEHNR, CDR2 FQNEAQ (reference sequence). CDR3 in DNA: TGTGCCAGCAGCTCACAGGGGGCGATTTATGGCTACACCTTC. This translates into CASSSQGAIYGYTF.

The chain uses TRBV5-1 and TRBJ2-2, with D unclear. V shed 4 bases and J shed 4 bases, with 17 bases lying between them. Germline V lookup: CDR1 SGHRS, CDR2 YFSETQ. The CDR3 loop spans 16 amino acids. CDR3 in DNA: TGCGCCAGCAGCCAACCACAAAGTACCGGCACCGGGGAGCTGTTTTTT. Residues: CASSQPQSTGTGELFF.

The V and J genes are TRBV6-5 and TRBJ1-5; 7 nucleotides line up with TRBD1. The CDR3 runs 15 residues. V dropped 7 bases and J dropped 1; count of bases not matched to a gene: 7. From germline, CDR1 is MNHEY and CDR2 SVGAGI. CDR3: CASTLDRASNQPQHF. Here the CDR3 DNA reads TGTGCCAGCACCCTCGACAGGGCGAGCAATCAGCCCCAGCATTTT.

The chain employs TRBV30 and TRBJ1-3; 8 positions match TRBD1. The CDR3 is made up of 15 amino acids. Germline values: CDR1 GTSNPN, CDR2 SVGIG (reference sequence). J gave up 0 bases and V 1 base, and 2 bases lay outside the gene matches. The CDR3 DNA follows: TGTGCCTGGAGTGGGACAGGGAGCTCTGGAAACACCATATATTTT. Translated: CAWSGTGSSGNTIYF.

CDR3 sequence (DNA): TGCACCAGCATAGTAAGACAGGGGGCTTGGGATGAGCAGTTCTTC. This gives the protein CTSIVRQGAWDEQFF. This chain joins TRBV1 and TRBJ2-1; the table's D call TRBD1 went unverified against the DNA. TRBV1 is a known pseudogene. The CDR3 is made up of 15 amino acids.

DNA of the CDR3: TGTGCCAGCAGTCAAACTAGCGACGAGCAGTACTTC. Translated, it gives CASSQTSDEQYF. The J gene is TRBJ2-7, the V gene TRBV6-5; TRBD2 agrees at 7 bases. V shed 5 bases, J shed 5 bases, and the junction held 3 bases outside the gene matches. The CDR3 length is 12 residues. CDR1 is MNHEY, CDR2 SVGAGI, per germline.

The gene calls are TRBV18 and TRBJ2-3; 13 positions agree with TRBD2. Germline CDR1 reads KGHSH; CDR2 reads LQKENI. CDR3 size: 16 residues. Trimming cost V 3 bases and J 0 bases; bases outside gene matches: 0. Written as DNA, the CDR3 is TGTGCCAGCTCACCGACTAGCGGGAGGAGCACAGATACGCAGTATTTT. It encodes CASSPTSGRSTDTQYF.

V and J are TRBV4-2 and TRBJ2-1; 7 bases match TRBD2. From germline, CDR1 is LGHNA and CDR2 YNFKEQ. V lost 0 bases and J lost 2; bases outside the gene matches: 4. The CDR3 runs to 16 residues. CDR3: CASSQDAGTTYNEQFF. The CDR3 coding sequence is TGTGCCAGCAGCCAAGATGCCGGGACTACCTACAATGAGCAGTTCTTC.

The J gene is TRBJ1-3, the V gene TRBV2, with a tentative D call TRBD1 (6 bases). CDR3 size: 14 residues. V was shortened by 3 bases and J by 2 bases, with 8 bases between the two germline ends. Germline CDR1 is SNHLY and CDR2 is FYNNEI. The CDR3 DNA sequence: TGTGCCAGCAGTGATAACAGGGCTGGAAACACCATATATTTT. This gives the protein CASSDNRAGNTIYF.

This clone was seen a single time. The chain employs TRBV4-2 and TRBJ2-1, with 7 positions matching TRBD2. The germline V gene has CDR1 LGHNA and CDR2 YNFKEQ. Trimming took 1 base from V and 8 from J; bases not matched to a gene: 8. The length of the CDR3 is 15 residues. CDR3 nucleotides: TGTGCCAGCAGCCAAGCTTTCGAGGGAGGGCATGAGCAGTTCTTC. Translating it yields CASSQAFEGGHEQFF.

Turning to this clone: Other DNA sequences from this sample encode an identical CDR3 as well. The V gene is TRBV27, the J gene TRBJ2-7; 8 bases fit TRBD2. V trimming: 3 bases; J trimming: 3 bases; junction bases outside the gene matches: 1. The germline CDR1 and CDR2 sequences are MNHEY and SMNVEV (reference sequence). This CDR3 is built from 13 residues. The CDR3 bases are TGTGCCAGCAGTTTCAGCGGGAGCTACGAGCAGTACTTC. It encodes CASSFSGSYEQYF.

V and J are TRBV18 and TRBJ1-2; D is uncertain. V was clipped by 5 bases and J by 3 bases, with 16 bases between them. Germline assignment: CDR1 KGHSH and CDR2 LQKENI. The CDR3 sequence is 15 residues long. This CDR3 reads CASSADATGDYGYTF. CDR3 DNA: TGTGCCAGCTCAGCCGACGCCACTGGGGACTATGGCTACACCTTC.

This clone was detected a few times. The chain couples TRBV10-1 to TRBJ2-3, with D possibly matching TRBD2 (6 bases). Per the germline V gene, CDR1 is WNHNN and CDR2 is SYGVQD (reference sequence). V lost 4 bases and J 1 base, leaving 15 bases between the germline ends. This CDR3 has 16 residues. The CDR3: CASSVGGTFGTDTQYF. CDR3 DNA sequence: TGCGCCAGCAGTGTCGGCGGGACTTTCGGCACAGATACGCAGTATTTT.

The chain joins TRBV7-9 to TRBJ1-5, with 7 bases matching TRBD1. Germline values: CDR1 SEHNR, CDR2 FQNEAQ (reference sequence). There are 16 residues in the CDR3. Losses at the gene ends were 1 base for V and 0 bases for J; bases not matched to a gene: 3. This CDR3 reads CASSLGDRGSNQPQHF. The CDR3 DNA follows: TGTGCCAGCAGCTTAGGGGACAGAGGTAGCAATCAGCCCCAGCATTTT.

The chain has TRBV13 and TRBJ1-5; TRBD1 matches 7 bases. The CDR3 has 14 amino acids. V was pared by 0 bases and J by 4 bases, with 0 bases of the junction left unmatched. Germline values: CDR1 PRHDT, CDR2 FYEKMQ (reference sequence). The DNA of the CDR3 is TGTGCCAGCAGCTTAGGACAGGGGAATCAGCCCCAGCATTTT. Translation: CASSLGQGNQPQHF.

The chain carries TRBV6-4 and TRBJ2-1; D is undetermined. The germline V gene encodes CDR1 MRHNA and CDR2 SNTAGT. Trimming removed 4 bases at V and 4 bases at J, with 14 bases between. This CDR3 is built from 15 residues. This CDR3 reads CASSVSPSRYNEQFF. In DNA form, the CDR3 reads TGTGCCAGCAGTGTTTCCCCCAGCCGATACAATGAGCAGTTCTTC.

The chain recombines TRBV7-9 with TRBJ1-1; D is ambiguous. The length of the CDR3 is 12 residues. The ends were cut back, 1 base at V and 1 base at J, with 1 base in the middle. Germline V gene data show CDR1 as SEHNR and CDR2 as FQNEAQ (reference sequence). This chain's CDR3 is CASSLENTEAFF. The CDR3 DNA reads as TGTGCCAGCAGCTTAGAGAACACTGAAGCTTTCTTT. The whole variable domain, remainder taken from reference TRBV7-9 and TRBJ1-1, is DTGVSQNPRHKITKRGQNVTFRCDPISEHNRLYWYRQTLGQGPEFLTYFQNEAQLEKSRLLSDRFSAERPKGSFSTLEIQRTEQGDSAMYLCASSLENTEAFFGQGTRLTVV.